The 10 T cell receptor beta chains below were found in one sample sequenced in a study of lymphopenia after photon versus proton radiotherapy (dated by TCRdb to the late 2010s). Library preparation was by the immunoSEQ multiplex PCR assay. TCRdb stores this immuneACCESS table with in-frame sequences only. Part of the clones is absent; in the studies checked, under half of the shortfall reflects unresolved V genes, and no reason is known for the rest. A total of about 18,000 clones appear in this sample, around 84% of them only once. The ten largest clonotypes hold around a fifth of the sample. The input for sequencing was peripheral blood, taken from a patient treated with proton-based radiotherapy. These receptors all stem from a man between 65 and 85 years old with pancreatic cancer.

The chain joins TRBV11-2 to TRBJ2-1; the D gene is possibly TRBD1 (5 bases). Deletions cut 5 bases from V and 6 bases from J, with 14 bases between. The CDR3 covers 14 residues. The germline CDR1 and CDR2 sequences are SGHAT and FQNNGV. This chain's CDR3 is CASSLSHQGNEQFF. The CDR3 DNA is TGTGCCAGCAGCCTTAGCCATCAGGGCAATGAGCAGTTCTTC.

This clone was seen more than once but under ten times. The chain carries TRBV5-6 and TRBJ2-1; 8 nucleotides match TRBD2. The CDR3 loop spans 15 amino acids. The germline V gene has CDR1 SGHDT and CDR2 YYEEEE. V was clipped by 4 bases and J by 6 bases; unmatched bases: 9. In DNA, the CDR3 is TGTGCCAGCAGCCACCAAGCGGGGGTTACCAATGAGCAGTTCTTC. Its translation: CASSHQAGVTNEQFF.

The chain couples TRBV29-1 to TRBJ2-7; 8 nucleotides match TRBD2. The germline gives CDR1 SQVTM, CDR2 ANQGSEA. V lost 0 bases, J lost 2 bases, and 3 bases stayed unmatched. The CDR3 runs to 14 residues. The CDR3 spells CSVEEREAPYEQYF. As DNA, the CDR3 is TGCAGCGTTGAAGAGCGGGAGGCCCCCTACGAGCAGTACTTC.

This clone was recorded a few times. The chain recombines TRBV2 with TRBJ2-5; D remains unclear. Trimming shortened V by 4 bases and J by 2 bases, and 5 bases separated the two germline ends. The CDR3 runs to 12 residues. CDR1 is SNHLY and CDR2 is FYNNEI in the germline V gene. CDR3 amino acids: CASSVSQETQYF. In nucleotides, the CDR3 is TGTGCCAGCAGTGTGTCTCAAGAGACCCAGTACTTC.

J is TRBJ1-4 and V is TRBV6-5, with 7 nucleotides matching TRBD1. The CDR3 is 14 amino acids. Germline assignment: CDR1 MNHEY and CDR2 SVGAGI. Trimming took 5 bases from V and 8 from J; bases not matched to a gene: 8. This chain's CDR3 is CASSPGGVGEKLFF. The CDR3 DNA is TGTGCCAGCAGTCCAGGGGGTGTAGGAGAAAAACTGTTTTTT.

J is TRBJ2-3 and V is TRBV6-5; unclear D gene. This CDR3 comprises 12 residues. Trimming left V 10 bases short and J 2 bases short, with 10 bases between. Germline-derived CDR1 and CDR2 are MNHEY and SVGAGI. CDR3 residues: CATTSPTDTQYF. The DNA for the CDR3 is TGTGCCACCACCTCTCCCACAGATACGCAGTATTTT.

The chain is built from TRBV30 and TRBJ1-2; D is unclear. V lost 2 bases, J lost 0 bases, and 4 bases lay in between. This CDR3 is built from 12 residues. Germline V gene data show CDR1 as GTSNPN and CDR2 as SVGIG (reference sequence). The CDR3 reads CAWSSANYGYTF. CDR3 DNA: TGTGCCTGGAGTAGTGCTAACTATGGCTACACCTTC.

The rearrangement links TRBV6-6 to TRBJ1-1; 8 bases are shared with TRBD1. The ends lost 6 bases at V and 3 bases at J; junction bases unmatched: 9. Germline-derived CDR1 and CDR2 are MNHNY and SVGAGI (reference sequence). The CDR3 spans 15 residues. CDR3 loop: CASSYLGQVHTEAFF. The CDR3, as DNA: TGTGCCAGCAGCTACCTGGGACAGGTGCACACTGAAGCTTTCTTT.

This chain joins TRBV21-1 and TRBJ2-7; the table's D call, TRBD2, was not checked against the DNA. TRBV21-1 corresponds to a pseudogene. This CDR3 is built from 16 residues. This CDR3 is CASSPELAHVLDEQYF. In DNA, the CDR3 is TGTGCCAGCAGTCCAGAATTAGCACACGTGTTAGACGAGCAGTACTTC.

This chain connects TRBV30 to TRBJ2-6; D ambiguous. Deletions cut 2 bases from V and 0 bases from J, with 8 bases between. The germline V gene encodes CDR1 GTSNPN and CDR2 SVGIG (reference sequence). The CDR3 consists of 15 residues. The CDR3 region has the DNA TGTGCCTGGAGTCCGCGGAACTCTGGGGCCAACGTCCTGACTTTC. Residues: CAWSPRNSGANVLTF.